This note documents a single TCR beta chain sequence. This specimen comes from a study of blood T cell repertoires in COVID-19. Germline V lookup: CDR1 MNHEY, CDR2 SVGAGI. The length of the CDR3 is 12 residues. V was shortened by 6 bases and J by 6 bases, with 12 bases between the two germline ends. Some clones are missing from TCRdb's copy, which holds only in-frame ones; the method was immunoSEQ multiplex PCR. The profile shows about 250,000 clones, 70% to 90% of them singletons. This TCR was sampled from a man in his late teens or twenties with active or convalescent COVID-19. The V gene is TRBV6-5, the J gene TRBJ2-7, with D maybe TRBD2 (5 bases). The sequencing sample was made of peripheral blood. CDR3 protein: CASRSTRSEQYF. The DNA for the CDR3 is TGTGCCAGCAGATCTACTAGGAGCGAGCAGTACTTC.